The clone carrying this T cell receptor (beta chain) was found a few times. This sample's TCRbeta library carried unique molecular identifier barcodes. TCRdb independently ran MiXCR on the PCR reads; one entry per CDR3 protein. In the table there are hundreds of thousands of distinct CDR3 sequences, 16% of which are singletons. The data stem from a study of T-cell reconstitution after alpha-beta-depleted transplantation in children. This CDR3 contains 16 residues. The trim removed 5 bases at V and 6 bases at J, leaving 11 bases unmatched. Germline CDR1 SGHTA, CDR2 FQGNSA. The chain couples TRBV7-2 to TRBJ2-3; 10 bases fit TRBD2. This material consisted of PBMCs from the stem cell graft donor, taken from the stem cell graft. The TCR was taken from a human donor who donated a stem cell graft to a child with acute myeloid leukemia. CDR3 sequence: CASSLAGLAARDTQYF. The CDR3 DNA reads TGTGCCAGCAGCCTCGCTGGACTAGCGGCGCGGGATACGCAGTATTTT.